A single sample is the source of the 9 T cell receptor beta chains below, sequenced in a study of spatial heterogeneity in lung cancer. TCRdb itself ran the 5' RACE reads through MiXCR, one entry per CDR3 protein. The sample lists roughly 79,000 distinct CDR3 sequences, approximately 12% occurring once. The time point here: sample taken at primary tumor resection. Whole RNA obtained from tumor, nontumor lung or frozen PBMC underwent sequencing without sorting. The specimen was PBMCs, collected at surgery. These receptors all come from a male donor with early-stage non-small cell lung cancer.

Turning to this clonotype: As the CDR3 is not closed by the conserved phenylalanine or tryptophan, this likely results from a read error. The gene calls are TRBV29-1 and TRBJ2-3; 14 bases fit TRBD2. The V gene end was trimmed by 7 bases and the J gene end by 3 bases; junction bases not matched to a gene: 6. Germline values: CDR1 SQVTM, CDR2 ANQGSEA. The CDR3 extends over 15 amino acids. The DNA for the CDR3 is TGCAGCGGGGGACTAGCGGGAGCCCGAACAGATACGCAGTATTCT. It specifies CSGGLAGARTDTQYS.

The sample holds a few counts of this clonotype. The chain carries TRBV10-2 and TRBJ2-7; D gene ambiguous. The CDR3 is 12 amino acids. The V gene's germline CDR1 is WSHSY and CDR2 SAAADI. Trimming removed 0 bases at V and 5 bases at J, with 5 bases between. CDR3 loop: CASSESRNEQYF. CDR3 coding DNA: TGCGCCAGCAGTGAGTCGAGAAACGAGCAGTACTTC.

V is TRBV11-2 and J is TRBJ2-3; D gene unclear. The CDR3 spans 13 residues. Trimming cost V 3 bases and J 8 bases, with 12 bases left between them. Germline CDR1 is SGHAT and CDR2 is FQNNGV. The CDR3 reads CASSFRGLATQYF. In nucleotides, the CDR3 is TGTGCCAGCAGCTTCAGAGGATTGGCTACGCAGTATTTT.

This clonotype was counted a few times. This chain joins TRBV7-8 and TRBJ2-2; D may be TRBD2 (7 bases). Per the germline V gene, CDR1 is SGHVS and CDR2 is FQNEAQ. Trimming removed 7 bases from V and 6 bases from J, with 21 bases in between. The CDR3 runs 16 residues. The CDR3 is CASTLGGGGLAGELFF. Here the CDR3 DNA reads TGTGCCAGCACCCTAGGGGGAGGGGGTTTGGCCGGGGAGCTGTTTTTT.

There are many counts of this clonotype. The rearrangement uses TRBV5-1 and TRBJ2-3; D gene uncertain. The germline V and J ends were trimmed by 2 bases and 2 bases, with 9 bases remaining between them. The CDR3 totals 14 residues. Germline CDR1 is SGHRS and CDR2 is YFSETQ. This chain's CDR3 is CASSLGRTTDTQYF. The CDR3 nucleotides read TGCGCCAGCAGCTTAGGCAGGACCACAGATACGCAGTATTTT.

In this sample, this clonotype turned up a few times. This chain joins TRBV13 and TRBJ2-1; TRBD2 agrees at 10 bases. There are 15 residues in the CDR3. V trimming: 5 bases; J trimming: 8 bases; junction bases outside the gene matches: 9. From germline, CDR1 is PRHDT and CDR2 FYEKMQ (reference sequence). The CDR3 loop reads CASSPQREGRYEQFF. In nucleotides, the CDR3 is TGTGCCAGCAGCCCCCAGCGGGAGGGCCGATATGAGCAGTTCTTC.

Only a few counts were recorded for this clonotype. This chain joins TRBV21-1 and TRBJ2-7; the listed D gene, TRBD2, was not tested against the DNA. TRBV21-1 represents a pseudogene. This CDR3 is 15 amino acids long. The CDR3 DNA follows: TGTGCCAGCAGCGCGATCCGGGAGTGCAACGTCGAGCAGTACTTC. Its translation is CASSAIRECNVEQYF.

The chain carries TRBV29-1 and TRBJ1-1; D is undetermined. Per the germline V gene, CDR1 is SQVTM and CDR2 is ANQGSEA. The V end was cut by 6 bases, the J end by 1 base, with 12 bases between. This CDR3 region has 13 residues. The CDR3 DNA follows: TGCAGCGTCGGCCGGGAGACGAACACTGAAGCTTTCTTT. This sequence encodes CSVGRETNTEAFF.

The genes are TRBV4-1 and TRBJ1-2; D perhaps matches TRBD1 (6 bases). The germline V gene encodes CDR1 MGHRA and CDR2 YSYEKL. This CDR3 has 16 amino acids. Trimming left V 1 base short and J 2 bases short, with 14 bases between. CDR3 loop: CASSQGGGRGNYGYTF. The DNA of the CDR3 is TGCGCCAGCAGCCAAGGGGGCGGCAGGGGAAACTATGGCTACACCTTC.